These T cell receptor beta chains were read from a single sample in a study of beta chain features in type 1 diabetes. Profiled with immunoSEQ multiplex PCR; TCRdb holds only in-frame clones, not every one. The profile shows tens of thousands of clones, around 32% of them singletons. Input material: stem cell memory CD4+ T cells from blood. The source is a woman under 30 in good health. The CDR3 runs from the conserved cysteine through the conserved F or W. A D gene is named only where the DNA matches it firmly. Expanded clones are given a class, and other clones once, few, many or no size at all.

>TRBV4-3|TRBD1|TRBJ2-7|few
CASSQEWDRGAYEQYF
TGCGCCAGCAGCCAAGAATGGGACAGGGGGGCCTACGAGCAGTACTTC
>TRBV18|TRBD1|TRBJ2-1|.
CASSPPGTVSYNEQFF
TGTGCCAGCTCACCACCTGGGACAGTGTCCTACAATGAGCAGTTCTTC
>TRBV5-1|TRBD2|TRBJ2-3|.
CASTRDYHKDTQYF
TGCGCCAGTACCCGGGACTATCATAAGGATACGCAGTATTTT
>TRBV30|.|TRBJ2-5|.
CAWSVQVQETQYF
TGTGCCTGGAGCGTACAGGTACAAGAGACCCAGTACTTC
>TRBV11-1|TRBD2|TRBJ2-1|.
CASSFAGGNEQFF
TGTGCCAGCAGCTTTGCGGGAGGGAATGAGCAGTTCTTC
>TRBV6-5|.|TRBJ2-7|.
CASSYRGLSEQYF
TGTGCCAGCAGTTACAGGGGCCTCTCCGAGCAGTACTTC
>TRBV30|TRBD1|TRBJ1-1|.
CASSDRAGNTEAFF
TGTGCCTCCTCCGACAGGGCTGGGAACACTGAAGCTTTCTTT
>TRBV4-1|TRBD1|TRBJ2-3|few
CASSRYTLGQGSTDTQYF
TGCGCCAGCAGCCGCTACACCTTAGGACAGGGGAGCACAGATACGCAGTATTTT
>TRBV20-1|.|TRBJ2-5|.
CSASLDSLYF
TGCAGTGCTAGCCTAGACTCTTTGTACTTC
>TRBV27|.|TRBJ1-2|few
CASRVQGGPNYGYTF
TGTGCCAGCAGGGTTCAAGGCGGTCCTAACTATGGCTACACCTTC
>TRBV5-1|TRBD1|TRBJ2-1|.
CASRFTGADYNEQFF
TGCGCCAGCAGGTTTACAGGGGCGGACTACAATGAGCAGTTCTTC
>TRBV30|TRBD2|TRBJ2-3|.
CAWSGAVAGGLTTDTQYF
TGTGCCTGGAGTGGGGCGGTAGCGGGGGGCCTTACCACAGATACGCAGTATTTT
>TRBV27|TRBD2|TRBJ2-2|.
CASSPEGAGGFGELFF
TGTGCCAGCAGTCCTGAGGGAGCGGGAGGCTTCGGGGAGCTGTTTTTT
>TRBV29-1|TRBD1|TRBJ2-3|few
CSVDSGGGQYF
TGCAGCGTTGACTCAGGGGGTGGGCAGTATTTT
>TRBV5-6|TRBD1|TRBJ1-5|few
CASSSGTGHQPQHF
TGTGCCAGCAGCTCAGGGACAGGGCATCAGCCCCAGCATTTT
>TRBV9|TRBD1|TRBJ1-6|.
CASDTGGAGSPLHF
TGTGCCAGCGATACAGGGGGCGCGGGTTCACCCCTCCACTTT
>TRBV14|TRBD1|TRBJ2-3|few
CASSRRTGVTDTQYF
TGTGCCAGCAGCCGACGGACAGGGGTAACAGATACGCAGTATTTT